The 3 T cell receptor beta chains below were found in one sample sequenced in a study of cytomegalovirus exposure and HLA in healthy donors. Use of 60 Vbeta and 13 Jbeta primers characterized the PCR. Only in-frame clones appear in the TCRdb table, and some are missing; sequencing was by immunoSEQ multiplex PCR. The sample yields 150,000 to 200,000 clones, 65% to 90% seen once. Sequencing used PBMCs. The receptors were gathered from a woman between 45 and 60 years old in good health and CMV-seronegative.

The J gene is TRBJ1-5, the V gene TRBV5-4; TRBD1 matches 10 bases. The germline CDR1 and CDR2 sequences are SGHNT and YYREEE (reference sequence). The CDR3 runs 19 residues. V lost 4 bases, J lost 6 bases, and 19 bases stayed unmatched. This CDR3 is CASSLYTTGGRLIGQPQHF. In DNA, the CDR3 is TGTGCCAGCAGCCTCTACACGACAGGGGGCCGCTTAATAGGTCAGCCCCAGCATTTT. The full variable domain, rest sourced from reference TRBV5-4 and TRBJ1-5, is ETGVTQSPTHLIKTRGQQVTLRCSSQSGHNTVSWYQQALGQGPQFIFQYYREEENGRGNFPPRFSGLQFPNYSSELNVNALELDDSALYLCASSLYTTGGRLIGQPQHFGDGTRLSIL.

The chain joins TRBV18 to TRBJ2-4; TRBD1 agrees at 7 bases. V lost 5 bases to trimming and J lost 6 bases; unmatched junction nucleotides: 4. This CDR3 is built from 13 residues. The germline V gene has CDR1 KGHSH and CDR2 LQKENI. The CDR3 DNA reads as TGTGCCAGCTCAACGGGACAGCGAAACATTCAGTACTTC. This translates into CASSTGQRNIQYF.

The chain joins TRBV15 to TRBJ1-5; D unresolved. The CDR3 spans 14 residues. The germline V gene has CDR1 LNHNV and CDR2 YYDKDF (reference sequence). V dropped 0 bases and J dropped 7 bases, with 10 bases sitting between them. The CDR3 nucleotides read TGTGCCACCAGCAGAGATGGAAGAGGCCAGCCCCAGCATTTT. This translates into CATSRDGRGQPQHF.